This T cell receptor (beta chain) was found in a study of blood T cell repertoires in COVID-19 (TCRdb year 2020). Background on the whole study: Collaborator samples came from the United States, Italy and Spain and covered acute and convalescent phases of COVID-19. The prospective study material was composed of cDNA or gDNA derived from T cells, B-cell-depleted T cells, or PBMCs. Deeply sampled blood TCRbeta repertoires from subjects exposed to, actively infected with, or recovered from COVID-19 were included in the dataset. The repertoires were released in a freely available public database intended as a resource for research on the immune response to SARS-CoV-2. The samples were drawn from two sources: the first 160 participants of the ongoing ImmuneRACE study, and 950 to 1,500 subjects contributed by 6 global collaborators. A de-identified subject ID, COVID-19 status, age in years and sex were almost always included in the sample metadata. Where available, HLA class I and class II types were obtained from metadata supplied by the sample provider rather than from assay-based typing. What the research found in general, with its limitations: The quantity of clinical and demographic metadata differed by source and by participant and was supplied without curation.

V is trimmed back by 4 bases and J by 2 bases, and the junction contains 7 bases that no gene match accounts for. Reading from cysteine to phenylalanine, the CDR3 counts 16 amino acids. Here the CDR3 DNA is all that survives: 48 bases in frame from base 1. The germline V gene (reference sequence) specifies SGHNT as CDR1 and YYREEE as CDR2. The collaborating institutions used their own protocols to collect whole blood in K2EDTA tubes. For TCRbeta analysis, collaborators shipped samples as frozen whole blood, isolated PBMCs, or DNA extracted from either of those sample types. About this clone: This clone's antigen is unknown. No qualities accompany the bases; no much larger clone lies one base away.

TCRbeta CDR3 regions were amplified from genomic DNA using the immunoSEQ Assay, a bias-controlled multiplex PCR. For the original study's pipeline: Nucleated cell counts per sample were estimated from amplification of reference gene primers within the assay. Sequence reads were collapsed and filtered to measure the absolute abundance of every unique TCRbeta CDR3 rearrangement. For each sample, productive Simpson clonality was calculated by taking the square root of Simpson's diversity index across productive rearrangements. The table was pulled from immuneACCESS by TCRdb, which kept in-frame rearrangements only. Such tables lose some clones; where checked, under half of the loss comes from unresolved V genes, and the rest has no known cause. V and J calls and clone size are those listed in that table; D and trimming were worked out from the DNA. In all, the sample holds 45,000 to 65,000 clones, and roughly nine tenths of those were seen once. About 27% of the sample goes to the ten largest clones.

The clonotype was recovered from a human donor in a cohort sampled during active COVID-19. Material for sequencing was peripheral blood. The chain is assembled from TRBV5-4 and TRBJ2-7, with 12 junctional bases fitting TRBD1. The nucleotides read TGTGCCAGCAGCGCTGGGGACAGGGGGCTAACCTACGAGCAGTACTTC. This is translated as CASSAGDRGLTYEQYF.